The next 9 T cell receptor beta chains were all read from a single sample in a study of PD-1 blockade in mismatch repair-deficient tumors. Time point defined: approximately 10-day in vitro stimulation with candidate neoantigen peptide 6. Repertoires were generated with immunoSEQ multiplex PCR, while TCRdb's copy carries only in-frame clones and drops some. The table shows about 14,000 clones, with around 83% occurring only once. Their antigens are not known. The sequencing used cells cultured in vitro, collected from a patient treated with pembrolizumab. The receptors here all came from an adult with mismatch repair-deficient cancer.

This clone was detected once. This chain links TRBV5-4 with TRBJ2-1; D is tentatively TRBD1 or TRBD2 (5 bases each). The V gene lost 0 bases and the J gene lost 3 bases, with 13 bases spanning the gap. This CDR3 is built from 16 residues. The V gene's germline CDR1 is SGHNT and CDR2 YYREEE (reference sequence). The CDR3 is CASSLGGNTRYNEQFF. CDR3 coding DNA: TGTGCCAGCAGCTTGGGGGGGAACACTCGCTACAATGAGCAGTTCTTC.

This sequence joins TRBV6-6 and TRBJ2-3; D gene ambiguous. The CDR3 is made up of 13 amino acids. The germline V gene has CDR1 MNHNY and CDR2 SVGAGI (reference sequence). V was trimmed by 2 bases and J by 5 bases, leaving 8 bases between them. CDR3 protein: CASSYTPGDTQYF. CDR3 nucleotides: TGTGCCAGCAGTTACACACCTGGAGATACGCAGTATTTT.

As for this clone: A read error may produce the germline difference seen at one junction end. The chain couples TRBV23-1 to TRBJ1-1; D unresolved. TRBV23-1 is annotated as an ORF whose role is uncertain. The length of the CDR3 is 14 residues. The CDR3 loop reads CASSHPGRNIEAFF. The CDR3 region has the DNA TGCGCCAGCAGTCACCCCGGAAGGAACATTGAAGCTTTCTTT.

V gene TRBV5-1 combines with J gene TRBJ1-1; perhaps TRBD1 as D (5 bases). Germline V lookup: CDR1 SGHRS, CDR2 YFSETQ. CDR3 length: 15 amino acids. Between the trimmed V and J ends, which lost 4 bases and 2 bases, there was a span of 15 bases. The CDR3 spells CASSPAGTENTEAFF. Written as DNA, the CDR3 is TGCGCCAGCAGCCCCGCCGGGACCGAAAACACTGAAGCTTTCTTT.

The rearrangement links TRBV5-1 to TRBJ2-3; tentative D call: TRBD1 (6 bases). V shed 3 bases and J shed 2 bases, with 13 bases lying between them. Germline V lookup: CDR1 SGHRS, CDR2 YFSETQ. The CDR3 is 15 residues long. CDR3 amino acids: CASSSKDRFTDTQYF. The DNA for the CDR3 is TGCGCCAGCAGCTCCAAGGACAGATTCACAGATACGCAGTATTTT.

The chain employs TRBV4-2 and TRBJ2-5, with D perhaps TRBD2 (6 bases). Germline loops: CDR1 LGHNA, CDR2 YNFKEQ. The CDR3 spans 18 residues. Trimming removed 1 base from V and 2 bases from J, with 20 bases in between. The CDR3 protein is CASSQGIERQGGQETQYF. CDR3 bases: TGTGCCAGCAGCCAAGGTATTGAAAGGCAGGGAGGACAAGAGACCCAGTACTTC.

The chain carries TRBV6-1 and TRBJ2-7, with 10 nucleotides matching TRBD2. CDR1 and CDR2 from the germline V gene are MNHNS and SASEGT. Trimming took 6 bases from V and 0 from J; bases not matched to a gene: 2. This CDR3 is built from 14 residues. The CDR3 reads CASRLAGSSYEQYF. CDR3 coding DNA: TGTGCCAGCAGACTAGCGGGAAGCTCCTACGAGCAGTACTTC.

The rearrangement uses TRBV19 and TRBJ2-1; 14 bases line up with TRBD2. The CDR3 is 17 residues long. Losses at the gene ends were 5 bases for V and 0 bases for J; bases not matched to a gene: 3. CDR1 is LNHDA and CDR2 is SQIVND in the germline V gene (reference sequence). Here the CDR3 DNA reads TGTGCCAGTAGTGACGGGACTAGCGGGAGCTCCTACAATGAGCAGTTCTTC. This encodes CASSDGTSGSSYNEQFF.

The J gene is TRBJ2-5, the V gene TRBV28; D is ambiguous. Germline loops: CDR1 MDHEN, CDR2 SYDVKM. The length of the CDR3 is 14 residues. V was clipped by 2 bases and J by 6 bases, with 13 bases between them. CDR3 sequence (DNA): TGTGCCAGCAGTTTAGAACCCCCTCGGAAGACCCAGTACTTC. It codes for CASSLEPPRKTQYF.